This entry lists 8 T cell receptor beta chains sequenced from one sample in a study of T cell responses to AZD1222 COVID-19 vaccine. Only in-frame clones appear in the TCRdb table, and some are missing; sequencing was by immunoSEQ multiplex PCR. Among about 180,000 clones listed, approximately 90% were seen once. The starting material was peripheral blood, obtained 28 days after the second AZD1222 dose. These receptors were obtained from an adult who received the AZD1222 COVID-19 vaccine.

The chain has TRBV6-5 and TRBJ2-5, with 8 bases aligning to TRBD2. The CDR3 sequence is 15 residues long. Germline assignment: CDR1 MNHEY and CDR2 SVGAGI. Trimming took 0 bases from V and 4 from J; bases not matched to a gene: 4. The CDR3 DNA is TGTGCCAGCAGTTACTCGAGAGCGGGAGCAGAGACCCAGTACTTC. Translation gives CASSYSRAGAETQYF.

This clone was recorded once. J is TRBJ2-7 and V is TRBV4-1; 8 nucleotides align to TRBD2. This CDR3 has 17 amino acids. With V trimmed by 1 base and J by 6 bases, 14 bases remained unmatched. Germline V gene lookup returns CDR1 MGHRA and CDR2 YSYEKL. The CDR3 region has the DNA TGCGCCAGCAGCCAAGCTCCTAGCGGGCAGACTGGATTCGAGCAGTACTTC. As protein: CASSQAPSGQTGFEQYF.

The chain has TRBV7-2 and TRBJ1-6; 7 nucleotides match TRBD1. The V gene's germline CDR1 is SGHTA and CDR2 FQGNSA. Trimming took 6 bases from V and 8 from J; bases not matched to a gene: 7. CDR3 length: 14 amino acids. This CDR3 is CASRSEGAYSPLHF. The CDR3 DNA reads as TGTGCCAGCAGATCCGAGGGGGCTTATTCACCCCTCCACTTT.

For the CDR3, the DNA is TGTGCCAGCAGTACCAGGGGGGAGACCCAGTACTTC. Encoded protein: CASSTRGETQYF. V usage is TRBV12-3 or TRBV12-4 and J usage is TRBJ2-5; 7 positions match TRBD1. J was trimmed by 5 bases and V by 5 bases; bases with no gene match: 2. This CDR3 spans 12 amino acids.

The chain couples TRBV4-3 to TRBJ2-5, with D tentatively TRBD1 or TRBD2 (6 bases each). The germline V and J ends were trimmed by 0 bases and 5 bases, with 10 bases remaining between them. CDR1 and CDR2 from the germline V gene are LGHNA and YSLEER. The CDR3 sequence is 14 residues long. The DNA for the CDR3 is TGCGCCAGCAGCCAAGAGTGGGGGGCGGAGACCCAGTACTTC. Its protein product is CASSQEWGAETQYF.

The chain links TRBV7-2 to TRBJ2-3; 10 bases match TRBD2. The germline CDR1 and CDR2 sequences are SGHTA and FQGNSA. This CDR3 has 17 residues. The J segment lost 6 bases and the V segment lost 5 bases, leaving 14 bases of the junction unmatched. The CDR3 region is CASSQRTSGGGSDTQYF. The CDR3 DNA is TGTGCCAGCAGCCAACGGACTAGCGGAGGGGGCTCGGATACGCAGTATTTT.

The gene calls are TRBV25-1 and TRBJ2-7; D gene unclear. Germline V gene sequence: CDR1 MGHDK, CDR2 SYGVNS. The V end was cut by 3 bases, the J end by 5 bases, with 14 bases between. This CDR3 is 14 amino acids long. The DNA of the CDR3 is TGTGCCAGCAGTGATCGACTGGGAACCCACGAGCAGTACTTC. This encodes CASSDRLGTHEQYF.

V is TRBV6-5 and J is TRBJ2-3; 9 positions match TRBD1. The CDR3 spans 15 residues. Trimming took 6 bases from V and 0 from J; bases not matched to a gene: 4. Germline CDR1 is MNHEY and CDR2 is SVGAGI. CDR3 bases: TGTGCCAGCAGACAGACAGGGGGTAGCACAGATACGCAGTATTTT. It translates to CASRQTGGSTDTQYF.